This T cell receptor (beta chain) was observed in a study of a mutant IDH1 vaccine in newly diagnosed glioma (dated by TCRdb to the early 2020s). Some background on the complete study: Of the roughly 34 treated patients, around 60% were male and about 40% were female, and the mean age was approximately 40 years. Longitudinal TCRB deep sequencing was performed for roughly 25 treated patients wherever samples were available for exploratory analyses. Before enrollment, patients had received standard therapy of radiotherapy alone, temozolomide alone, or radiochemotherapy with temozolomide; most received the combination. Peripheral blood was drawn at six visits: V03 (baseline), V05, V07, V10, V12 and V13. Findings and caveats that apply to the study as a whole: Pseudoprogression appeared unrelated to alterations in the top peripheral T cell clonotypes detected by TCRB sequencing. It was noted by the authors that analyses of patient blood samples could not be reproduced owing to sample limitations. Selection of PBMC samples for TCRB deep sequencing was based on availability. Immune responses induced by the vaccine were seen in 93.3% of patients across multiple MHC alleles.

Library preparation employed the immunoSEQ multiplex PCR assay. Rearranged TCR beta chain sequences were amplified with the hsTCRB Kit following the manufacturer's protocol. TCRB libraries were sequenced on an Illumina MiSeq. Per the original workflow: The kit vendor's proprietary platform handled demultiplexing, trimming and gene mapping. TCRdb provides this immuneACCESS table in a form limited to in-frame rearrangements. Some clones are lacking; in checked studies, under half of them reflect an unresolved V gene, and why the rest are absent is not known. V and J calls and clone size come straight from that table; D and trimming were deduced from the DNA. Here the sample has about 88,000 clones; over 75% occur a single time. The ten largest clonotypes hold about 5.1% of the sample. According to the study, the label for this sample's time point signals: baseline, week 1 (first vaccination visit). The intended sense of this specimen's treatment or condition label: pre-vaccination baseline after standard-of-care therapy. Donors had newly diagnosed WHO grade 3 or 4 IDH1-mutant astrocytomas with loss of nuclear ATRX. The samples were drawn from NOA16, a multicentre, single-arm, open-label phase I trial in Germany that tested a mutant IDH1 peptide vaccine in humans for the first time. Visit V03 blood draws served as the baseline sample for immunogenicity testing. The DNeasy Blood and Tissue Kit was used to extract genomic DNA from EDTA blood for TCRB sequencing.

With regard to this clone: Its antigen specificity is not known. The sample holds no much larger clone one base away, and base qualities are not on file.

Source: PBMCs, taken from a glioma patient treated with radiotherapy, temozolomide or both. The source is a man between 35 and 55 years old with glioma. Some clones in this sample may be carry-over from other donors' samples.

The CDR3 region has the sequence CASSGTIHEQYF. At the DNA level, the sequence is TGTGCCAGTTCCGGGACCATCCACGAGCAGTACTTC. The chain couples TRBV6-1 to TRBJ2-7; the D match is possibly TRBD1 or TRBD2, with 5 bases aligned in each. The V end loses 9 bases and the J end loses 5 bases, and a stretch of 14 bases separates them. For CDR1 and CDR2, the germline V gene lists MNHNS and SASEGT. From the cysteine through the phenylalanine, the CDR3 covers 12 amino acids. Just CDR3 DNA is preserved here, 36 bases in frame from base 1.